This T cell receptor beta chain is drawn from a study of cytomegalovirus exposure and HLA in healthy donors. Study observations and caveats: Among TCR sequences, most were rare, though some public TCRs appeared in many donors. Cytomegalovirus status was reportedly diagnosed by the classifier with high sensitivity and specificity. The study recorded 150 to 200 TCR beta chains that were cytomegalovirus-associated.

Germline loops: CDR1 SGHKS, CDR2 YYEKEE (reference sequence). V was trimmed by 3 bases and J by 11 bases, leaving 18 bases between them. This CDR3 comprises 13 residues. Measured with immunoSEQ multiplex PCR; TCRdb has only the in-frame clones, and not every one. The sample carries about 160,000 clones, approximately 86% recorded once. Details on this clone: Antigen unknown.

This TCR was sampled from a young woman in good health and CMV-seronegative. The sample consisted of PBMCs. The rearrangement links TRBV5-5 to TRBJ2-7; possibly TRBD2 for D (6 bases). The CDR3: CASSSAGKNREYF. The CDR3, as DNA: TGTGCCAGCAGCTCGGCGGGGAAAAATAGGGAGTACTTC.